These 11 T cell receptor beta chains were all obtained from the same sample, sequenced in a study of CD4+ T cells in melanoma. Sequencing was performed with immunoSEQ multiplex PCR; in TCRdb, only in-frame clones are kept and a portion is missing. The sample yields 13,000 to 15,000 clones, more than 55% seen once. The source material was cells from a culture (not recorded whether cultured in vitro). The receptor set was obtained from a human donor with melanoma.

This clone came up a few times. The chain joins TRBV10-3 to TRBJ1-2; 9 bases align to TRBD1. The germline V gene has CDR1 ENHRY and CDR2 SYGVKD. There are 13 residues in the CDR3. With 3 bases clipped from V and 8 bases from J, the junction kept 4 bases outside the gene matches. DNA for the CDR3: TGTGCCATCAGTGATTGGACAGGGGAAGGCTACACCTTC. It encodes CAISDWTGEGYTF.

The chain recombines TRBV4-2 with TRBJ2-1; 15 bases fit TRBD2. The V and J ends lost 6 bases and 1 base, in that order; junction bases with no gene match: 13. The germline V gene has CDR1 LGHNA and CDR2 YNFKEQ. CDR3 length: 20 residues. In nucleotides, the CDR3 is TGTGCCAGCAGTTACGACGCCGGGACTAGCGGGGGGATGTCCTACAATGAGCAGTTCTTC. Amino acid sequence: CASSYDAGTSGGMSYNEQFF.

This clone appeared a few times. The CDR3 here is CASSAPGTGAAYNSPLHF. For the CDR3, the DNA is TGTGCCAGCAGTGCCCCCGGGACAGGGGCGGCCTATAATTCACCCCTCCACTTT. The chain carries TRBV2 and TRBJ1-6, with TRBD1 matching 10 bases. CDR1 is SNHLY and CDR2 is FYNNEI in the germline V gene. V gave up 4 bases and J gave up 2 bases; unmatched junction bases: 8. The CDR3 length is 18 residues.

V gene TRBV11-2 combines with J gene TRBJ2-3, with 8 bases that match TRBD2. Germline values: CDR1 SGHAT, CDR2 FQNNGV. The length of the CDR3 is 16 residues. The J segment lost 1 base and the V segment lost 4 bases, leaving 7 bases of the junction unmatched. DNA for the CDR3: TGTGCCAGCAGCTCCTTACTAGCGGACCGCACAGATACGCAGTATTTT. Its translation: CASSSLLADRTDTQYF.

In this sample, this clone turned up once. V is TRBV7-6 and J is TRBJ2-1, with D tentatively TRBD2 (6 bases). V lost 4 bases to trimming and J lost 8 bases, with 21 bases between them. CDR1 SGHVS and CDR2 FNYEAQ come from the germline V gene. The CDR3 is 16 amino acids. CDR3 in DNA: TGTGCCAGCAGCTCCAGGAGGGGCTCGGGCAATGATGAGCAGTTCTTC. This sequence encodes CASSSRRGSGNDEQFF.

This chain uses TRBV14 with TRBJ1-3; D call uncertain. Germline CDR1 and CDR2: SGHDN and FVKESK. The CDR3 runs 17 residues. V lost 4 bases and J lost 0, with 16 bases in between. The CDR3: CASSPIRWAFSGNTIYF. The CDR3 nucleotides read TGTGCCAGCAGCCCTATTCGTTGGGCCTTCTCTGGAAACACCATATATTTT.

V is TRBV10-2 and J is TRBJ2-3; D ambiguous. V lost 6 bases and J 5 bases, leaving 6 bases between the germline ends. The CDR3 extends over 11 amino acids. From germline, CDR1 is WSHSY and CDR2 SAAADI. CDR3 sequence (DNA): TGCGCCAGCAGGGGCGGAGATACGCAGTATTTT. Encoded protein: CASRGGDTQYF.

This clone showed up just a few times. The chain employs TRBV11-3 and TRBJ2-7, with D unresolved. CDR3 length: 14 residues. V lost 8 bases and J 0 bases, leaving 14 bases between the germline ends. The germline V gene encodes CDR1 SGHNT and CDR2 YENEEA. The CDR3 coding sequence is TGTGCCAGCTCGGAACAAGGGAACTCCTACGAGCAGTACTTC. This sequence encodes CASSEQGNSYEQYF.

V is TRBV27 and J is TRBJ2-7; D not certain. Trimming left V 6 bases short and J 0 bases short, with 15 bases between. CDR1 and CDR2 from the germline V gene are MNHEY and SMNVEV (reference sequence). The CDR3 sequence is 15 residues long. CDR3 sequence (DNA): TGTGCCAGCAGACGTTACGGCCAGAACTCCTACGAGCAGTACTTC. Translated: CASRRYGQNSYEQYF.

This clone was counted between two and nine times. The chain recombines TRBV20-1 with TRBJ1-1; D is ambiguous. Germline V CDR1 and CDR2: DFQATT, SNEGSKA (reference sequence). The CDR3 contains 11 residues. Trimming took 5 bases from V and 6 from J, leaving 10 bases between them. The DNA of the CDR3 is TGCAGTGCTGTCGGGGTGCCTGAAGCTTTCTTT. It translates to CSAVGVPEAFF.

The V call is TRBV27, the J call TRBJ2-6; D is perhaps TRBD1 or TRBD2 (7 bases each). Per the germline V gene, CDR1 is MNHEY and CDR2 is SMNVEV (reference sequence). V lost 5 bases to trimming and J lost 2 bases, with 19 bases between them. The CDR3 length is 18 residues. The CDR3 sequence: CASSTRQGGVTGANVLTF. In nucleotides, the CDR3 is TGTGCCAGCAGTACGAGACAGGGAGGGGTGACTGGGGCCAACGTCCTGACTTTC.